This TCR beta chain derives from a study of T cell responses to AZD1222 COVID-19 vaccine. Clones were sequenced by immunoSEQ multiplex PCR, and TCRdb holds only the in-frame ones, with some missing. The data hold 200,000 to 250,000 clones, with around 94% observed a single time. This CDR3 has 15 residues. The germline gives CDR1 MDHEN, CDR2 SYDVKM. V dropped 7 bases and J dropped 8 bases, with 20 bases sitting between them. This clone has just a few counts. The antigen remains undetermined. Study-level points and caveats: In a largely white British group with more females than males, clonal diversity was possibly underestimated.

This specimen was peripheral blood, taken 28 days after the second dose of the MenACWY control vaccine. The chain carries TRBV28 and TRBJ2-2, with D hard to call. This sequence originates from an adult who received the MenACWY meningococcal vaccine as a control. The CDR3 bases are TGTGCCAGCACCACTAATGACCTCTCGGCAGGGGAGCTGTTTTTT. Protein sequence: CASTTNDLSAGELFF.